This TCR beta chain is from a study of shared T cell receptors in the human thymus. V was clipped by 2 bases and J by 1 base, with 9 bases between them. The CDR3 has 15 amino acids. Per the germline V gene, CDR1 is MDHEN and CDR2 is SYDVKM. Sequencing used immunoSEQ multiplex PCR; TCRdb keeps in-frame clones, though not all of them. The data contain more than 550,000 clones, roughly 86% of them singletons. These data were also reused for a study on human thymus T cells. In that study: Obtained as resections during corrective heart surgery, the thymus tissue was then studied. Blood and thymic repertoires both appeared biased in V and J gene usage.

The sample taken for sequencing was thymocytes. This rearrangement joins TRBV28 to TRBJ1-5, with D unclear. The TCR originated in a boy younger than two with a congenital heart defect. CDR3 region: CASSLRHKSNQPQHF. The CDR3 nucleotides read TGTGCCAGCAGTTTACGACACAAGAGCAATCAGCCCCAGCATTTT. The whole variable domain, remainder taken from reference TRBV28 and TRBJ1-5, is DVKVTQSSRYLVKRTGEKVFLECVQDMDHENMFWYRQDPGLGLRLIYFSYDVKMKEKGDIPEGYSVSREKKERFSLILESASTNQTSMYLCASSLRHKSNQPQHFGDGTRLSIL.